This T cell receptor beta chain was sequenced in a study of blood T cell repertoires in COVID-19. Background on the study: Acute and convalescent COVID-19 samples came from the United States, Italy and Spain. T cells, B-cell-depleted T cells, or PBMCs provided the cDNA or gDNA that served as material.

The V gene end was trimmed by 4 bases and the J gene end by 4 bases; junction bases not matched to a gene: 11. Germline-derived CDR1 and CDR2 are SGHRS and YFSETQ. The length of the CDR3 is 16 residues. In the original analysis: It was from reference gene primer amplification that nucleated cell counts were estimated. This table comes from immunoSEQ multiplex PCR, and its TCRdb copy is limited to in-frame clones, with some not included. V and J calls and clone size come straight from that table; D and trimming were deduced from the DNA. The sample has approximately 150,000 clones; approximately 82% are singletons.

This sequence originates from a human donor with acute or convalescent COVID-19. The donor label of this sample is uncertain. The sample taken for sequencing was peripheral blood. The chain has TRBV5-1 and TRBJ1-1; 9 bases are a match to TRBD1. The CDR3 loop reads CASSTAGKGQGTEAFF. In DNA, the CDR3 is TGCGCCAGCAGCACGGCCGGAAAGGGACAGGGCACTGAAGCTTTCTTT.